Included here is one TCR beta chain sequence, with context. Assay: immunoSEQ multiplex PCR; the TCRdb copy retains only in-frame clones and omits some. The sample lists about 2.4 million clones; more than 80% were seen once. The data stem from a study of shared clonotypes between healthy human individuals. Trimming left V 8 bases short and J 0 bases short, with 14 bases between. CDR1 and CDR2 from the germline V gene are SNHLY and FYNNEI. The CDR3 has 14 amino acids. Material for sequencing was naive CD4+ T cells sorted from blood. Subset denoted: CD45RA+ positively selected. The sequence was obtained from a young man in good health. The chain recombines TRBV2 with TRBJ2-7, with a possible D match to TRBD2 (6 bases). The CDR3 nucleotides are TGTGCCAGCCACCGGGACTCGATCTCCTACGAGCAGTACTTC. This translates into CASHRDSISYEQYF.